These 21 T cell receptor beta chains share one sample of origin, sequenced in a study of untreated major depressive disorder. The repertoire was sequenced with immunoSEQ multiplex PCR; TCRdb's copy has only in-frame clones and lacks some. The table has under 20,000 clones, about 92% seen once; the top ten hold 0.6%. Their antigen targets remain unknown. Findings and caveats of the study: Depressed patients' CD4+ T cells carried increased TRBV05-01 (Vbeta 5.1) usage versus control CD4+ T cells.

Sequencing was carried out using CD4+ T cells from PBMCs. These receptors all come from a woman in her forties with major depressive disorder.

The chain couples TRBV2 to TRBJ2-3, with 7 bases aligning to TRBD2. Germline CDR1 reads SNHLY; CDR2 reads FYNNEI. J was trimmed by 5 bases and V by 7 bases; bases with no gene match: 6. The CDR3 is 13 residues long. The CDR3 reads CASTRERVDTQYF. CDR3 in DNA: TGTGCCAGCACGCGGGAGAGGGTAGATACGCAGTATTTT.

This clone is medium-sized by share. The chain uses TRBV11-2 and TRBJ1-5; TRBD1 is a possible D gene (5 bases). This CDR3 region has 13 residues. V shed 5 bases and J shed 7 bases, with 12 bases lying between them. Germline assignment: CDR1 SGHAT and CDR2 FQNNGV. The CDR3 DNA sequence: TGTGCCAGCAGCACGGGACCTCGGCAGCCCCAGCATTTT. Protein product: CASSTGPRQPQHF.

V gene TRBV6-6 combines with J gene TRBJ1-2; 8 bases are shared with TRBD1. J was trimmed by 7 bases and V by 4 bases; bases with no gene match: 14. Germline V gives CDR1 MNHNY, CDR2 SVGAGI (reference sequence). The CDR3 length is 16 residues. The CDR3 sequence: CASSSLATRTGPGYTF. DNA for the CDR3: TGTGCCAGCAGTTCCCTAGCGACCCGGACAGGGCCTGGCTACACCTTC.

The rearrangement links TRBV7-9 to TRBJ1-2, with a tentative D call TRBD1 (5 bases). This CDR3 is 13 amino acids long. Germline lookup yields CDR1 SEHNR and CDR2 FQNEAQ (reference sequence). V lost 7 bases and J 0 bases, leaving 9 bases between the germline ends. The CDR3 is CASIQGANYGYTF. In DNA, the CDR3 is TGTGCCAGCATCCAGGGAGCTAACTATGGCTACACCTTC.

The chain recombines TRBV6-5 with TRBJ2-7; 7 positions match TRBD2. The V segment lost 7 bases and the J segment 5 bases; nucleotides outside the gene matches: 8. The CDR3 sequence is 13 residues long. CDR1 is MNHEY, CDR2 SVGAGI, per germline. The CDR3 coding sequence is TGTGCCAGCAAACAGGCGGGAGTAAACGAGCAGTACGTC. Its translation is CASKQAGVNEQYV.

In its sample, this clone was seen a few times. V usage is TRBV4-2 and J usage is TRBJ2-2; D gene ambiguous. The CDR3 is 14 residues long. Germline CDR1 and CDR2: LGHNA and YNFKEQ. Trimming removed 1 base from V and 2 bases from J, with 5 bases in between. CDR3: CASSQGANTGELFF. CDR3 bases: TGTGCCAGCAGCCAAGGAGCTAACACCGGGGAGCTGTTTTTT.

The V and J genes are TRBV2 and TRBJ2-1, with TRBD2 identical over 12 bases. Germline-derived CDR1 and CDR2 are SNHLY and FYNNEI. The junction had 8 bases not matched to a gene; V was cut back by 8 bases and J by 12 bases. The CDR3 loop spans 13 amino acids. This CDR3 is CASRLAGDGGQFF. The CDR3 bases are TGTGCCAGCCGACTAGCGGGGGATGGCGGGCAGTTCTTC.

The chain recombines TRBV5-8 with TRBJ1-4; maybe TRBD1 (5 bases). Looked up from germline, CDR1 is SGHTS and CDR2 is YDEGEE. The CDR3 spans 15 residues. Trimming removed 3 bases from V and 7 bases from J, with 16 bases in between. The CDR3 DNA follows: TGTGCCAGCAGCTCATTAACAGGTGGTGGTGAAAAACTGTTTTTT. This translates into CASSSLTGGGEKLFF.

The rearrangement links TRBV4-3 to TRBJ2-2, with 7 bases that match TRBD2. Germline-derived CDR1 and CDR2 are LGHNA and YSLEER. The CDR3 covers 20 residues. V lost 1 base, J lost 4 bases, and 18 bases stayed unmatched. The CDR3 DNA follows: TGCGCCAGCAGCCAAGCCCAACTTGGCGGGAGATATGCAGGCACCGGGGAGCTGTTTTTT. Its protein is CASSQAQLGGRYAGTGELFF.

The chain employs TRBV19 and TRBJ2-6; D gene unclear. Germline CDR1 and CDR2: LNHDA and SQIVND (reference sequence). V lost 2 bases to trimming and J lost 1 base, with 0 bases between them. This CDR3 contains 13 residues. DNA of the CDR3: TGTGCCAGTAGTATATCTGGGGCCAACGTCCTGACTTTC. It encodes CASSISGANVLTF.

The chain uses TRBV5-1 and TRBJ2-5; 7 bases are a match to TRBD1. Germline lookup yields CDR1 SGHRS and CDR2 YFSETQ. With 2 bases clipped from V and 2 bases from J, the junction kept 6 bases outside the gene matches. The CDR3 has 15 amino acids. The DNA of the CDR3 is TGCGCCAGCAGCTTCTCCACGGGACAGCAAGAGACCCAGTACTTC. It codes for CASSFSTGQQETQYF.

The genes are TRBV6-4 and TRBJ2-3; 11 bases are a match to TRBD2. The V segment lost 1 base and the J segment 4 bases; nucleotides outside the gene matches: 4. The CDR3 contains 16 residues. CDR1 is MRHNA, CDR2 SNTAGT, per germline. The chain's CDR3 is CASSDLAGGPSDTQYF. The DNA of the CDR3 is TGTGCCAGCAGTGACTTAGCGGGAGGGCCATCAGATACGCAGTATTTT.

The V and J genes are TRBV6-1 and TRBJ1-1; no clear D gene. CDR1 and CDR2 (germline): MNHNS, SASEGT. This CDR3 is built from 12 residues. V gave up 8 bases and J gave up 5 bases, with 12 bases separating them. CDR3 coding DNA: TGTGCCAGCCTCGCCACGGGGACTGAAGCTTTCTTT. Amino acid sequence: CASLATGTEAFF.

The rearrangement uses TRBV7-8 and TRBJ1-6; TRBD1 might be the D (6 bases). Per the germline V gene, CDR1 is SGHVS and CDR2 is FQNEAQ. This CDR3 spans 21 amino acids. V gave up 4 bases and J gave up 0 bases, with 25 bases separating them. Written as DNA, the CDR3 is TGTGCCAGCAGCTCACACACGCTGAGGGGGGGGCCGAGCTCCTATAATTCACCCCTCCACTTT. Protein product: CASSSHTLRGGPSSYNSPLHF.

CDR3 sequence reads: CASSLGPIEGYYGYTF. CDR3 DNA sequence: TGTGCCAGCAGCTTGGGCCCGATTGAGGGTTACTATGGCTACACCTTC. The chain links TRBV5-8 to TRBJ1-2; no firm D call. V lost 0 bases, J lost 3 bases, and 15 bases lay in between. The length of the CDR3 is 16 residues. The germline V gene has CDR1 SGHTS and CDR2 YDEGEE.

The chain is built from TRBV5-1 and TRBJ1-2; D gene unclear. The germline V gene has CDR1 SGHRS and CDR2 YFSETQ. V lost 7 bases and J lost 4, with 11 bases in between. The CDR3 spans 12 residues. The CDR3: CASSSEGYGYTF. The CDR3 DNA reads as TGCGCCAGCTCCTCGGAGGGCTATGGCTACACCTTC.

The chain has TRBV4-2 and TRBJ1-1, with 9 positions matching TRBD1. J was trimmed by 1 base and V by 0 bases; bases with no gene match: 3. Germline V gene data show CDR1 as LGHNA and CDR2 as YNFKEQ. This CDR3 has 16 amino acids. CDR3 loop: CASSQEGTGPNTEAFF. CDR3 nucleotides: TGTGCCAGCAGCCAAGAAGGGACAGGGCCGAACACTGAAGCTTTCTTT.

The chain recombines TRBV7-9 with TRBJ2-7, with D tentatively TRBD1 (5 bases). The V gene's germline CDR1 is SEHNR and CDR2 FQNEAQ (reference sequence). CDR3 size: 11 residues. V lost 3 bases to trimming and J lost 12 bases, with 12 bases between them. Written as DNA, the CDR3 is TGTGCCAGCAGCTTGCAGGGCTTGGTGTACTTC. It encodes CASSLQGLVYF.

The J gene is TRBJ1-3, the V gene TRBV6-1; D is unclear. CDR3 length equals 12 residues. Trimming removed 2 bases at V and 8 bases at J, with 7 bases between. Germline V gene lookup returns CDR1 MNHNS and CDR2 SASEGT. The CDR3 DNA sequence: TGTGCCAGCAGTGAACGTCCGGACACCATATATTTT. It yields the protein CASSERPDTIYF.

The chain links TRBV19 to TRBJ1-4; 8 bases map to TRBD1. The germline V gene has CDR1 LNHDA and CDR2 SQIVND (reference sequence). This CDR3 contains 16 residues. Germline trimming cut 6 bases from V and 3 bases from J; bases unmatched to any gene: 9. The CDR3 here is CASSRGRSKANEKLFF. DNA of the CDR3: TGTGCCAGTAGCAGGGGGCGATCCAAAGCTAATGAAAAACTGTTTTTT.

For the CDR3, the DNA is TGTGCCTGGAACCGGGACATCAGTTCACCCCTCCACTTT. It encodes CAWNRDISSPLHF. The chain carries TRBV30 and TRBJ1-6; perhaps TRBD1 as D (6 bases). The CDR3 has 13 amino acids. The V gene's germline CDR1 is GTSNPN and CDR2 SVGIG (reference sequence). The V end was cut by 4 bases, the J end by 9 bases, with 13 bases between.